This T cell receptor beta chain originates from a study of spatial heterogeneity in lung cancer (dated by TCRdb to the late 2010s). Looking at the study overall: Beta-chain transcripts were consistently detected in greater numbers than alpha-chain transcripts, which likely reflected higher beta-chain transcript abundance. A strong correlation was found between TCR transcript counts in tumor regions and a T cell transcriptional module score from matched bulk RNA-seq. In the raw uncorrected reads, each unique combination of TCR and UMI appeared more than ten times on average. In non-small cell lung cancer, the study made a quantitative comparison of TCR alpha and beta repertoires among multiple tumor regions, matched nontumor lung and blood. TCR repertoire features were related to nonsynonymous mutation counts determined by whole-exome sequencing of tumor tissue. At surgery, both alpha and beta chains were TCR-sequenced in fewer than 250 tumor regions, fewer than 85 matched nontumor lung samples and just over 55 PBMC samples. The research as a whole found: The tumor nonsynonymous mutation count correlated with the number of expanded alpha and beta TCRs within the tumor. Confirming at a functional level the hypothesis that regional TCRs recognize regional mutations was considered to require additional single-cell paired TCR alpha and beta sequencing. Counts of ubiquitous and regional expanded TCRs were found to correlate with counts of ubiquitous and regional nonsynonymous mutations, respectively. TCR-seq was estimated to cover only approximately 7% of tumor T cells for alpha chains and approximately 12% for beta chains.

This clonotype was recorded many times. Its cognate antigen has yet to be identified. No much larger clone is present one base from it, and per-base qualities are unavailable. Library generation was performed with 5' RACE. The reads were generated on a NextSeq 500. To allow correction of PCR and sequencing errors, the TCR library protocol tagged every TCR cDNA molecule with a unique molecular identifier. In the source study's methods: Decombinator tools were used for TCR identification, UMI-based error correction and CDR3 extraction. TCRs above a frequency of 2 per 1,000, corresponding to the top 1% of the tumor frequency distribution, were defined as expanded. Expanded tumor TCRs statistically deemed absent (corrected P<0.05) from at least one tumor region were classed as regional, and all other expanded tumor TCRs were classed as ubiquitous. Renyi diversity was computed with the R vegan package after each repertoire had been subsampled 100 times to 5,000 TCRs. CDR3 similarity networks were constructed using string-kernel similarity of amino acid triplets, with links drawn between CDR3s whose pairwise similarity was above 0.82. Using fastp at Q25 and MiXCR, TCRdb reprocessed the public reads and kept productive beta chains. Rows are combined by CDR3 protein, so each entry shows the most common genes and DNA. TCRdb's processing, not the authors', yielded these V and J calls. The sample yields about 8,100 distinct CDR3 sequences; 5% to 6.5% were counted once. Less than 25% of the sample lies in the top ten.

The time point label of this sample denotes: sample taken at primary tumor resection. Donors were some 67 patients with early-stage, untreated non-small cell lung cancer from the lung TRACERx cohort. TCR sequencing used whole RNA extracted from tumor and nontumor lung tissue, or from cryopreserved PBMC samples, without cell sorting. Only patients with enough RNA available from two or more tumor regions were chosen for TCR sequencing. Tumor and adjacent nontumor lung specimens were reviewed by a lung pathologist before selection. The cysteine opens and the phenylalanine closes a CDR3 of 13 amino acids. The only DNA kept is the CDR3, 39 bases in frame from the first base. Trimming at the junction amounts to 5 bases on V and 8 bases on J, and the germline ends lie 12 bases apart. The germline V gene (reference sequence) provides CDR1 LNHDA and CDR2 SQIVND.

The V and J genes are TRBV19 and TRBJ1-4; a tentative D call is TRBD1 (5 bases match). The sequence was obtained from a male donor with early-stage non-small cell lung cancer. Sequenced here: lung tumor tissue, sampled at surgery. The DNA reads TGTGCCAGTAGTTCGGACAAGACCGAAAAACTGTTTTTT. This sequence encodes CASSSDKTEKLFF.